What follows are 28 T cell receptor beta chains derived from one specimen sequenced in a study. One entry per CDR3 protein results from TCRdb running MiXCR on the RT-PCR reads. The sample holds about 680,000 distinct CDR3 sequences, approximately 15% seen once. The material sequenced was memory CD4+ T cells from blood. All receptors come from a female donor in good health, serving as a healthy control.

This clonotype showed up many times. V is TRBV6-6 and J is TRBJ2-7, with TRBD2 identical over 9 bases. Germline V gene sequence: CDR1 MNHNY, CDR2 SVGAGI (reference sequence). The CDR3 runs 20 residues. The V and J ends lost 0 bases and 0 bases, in that order; junction bases with no gene match: 15. DNA for the CDR3: TGTGCCAGCAGTTACTCAACAGGGGCCGGAGCGGGGGGCCTCTCCTACGAGCAGTACTTC. Translation gives CASSYSTGAGAGGLSYEQYF.

This clonotype was seen a few times. This chain connects TRBV20-1 to TRBJ1-6, with 7 bases fitting TRBD1. V lost 8 bases to trimming and J lost 0 bases; unmatched junction nucleotides: 10. This CDR3 spans 16 amino acids. The germline V gene encodes CDR1 DFQATT and CDR2 SNEGSKA (reference sequence). The CDR3 here is CSPRQGPSSYNSPLHF. The DNA of the CDR3 is TGCAGTCCCAGACAGGGCCCAAGCTCCTATAATTCACCCCTCCACTTT.

This clonotype was picked up many times. The rearrangement links TRBV4-3 to TRBJ2-5, with D possibly TRBD1 on 6 matching bases. The CDR3 contains 16 residues. Trimming cost V 4 bases and J 2 bases, with 17 bases left between them. Germline V gene lookup returns CDR1 LGHNA and CDR2 YSLEER. In DNA, the CDR3 is TGCGCCAGCAGCCGGCTCCTGACAGGACAACAAGAGACCCAGTACTTC. This sequence encodes CASSRLLTGQQETQYF.

This clonotype appeared a few times. The chain has TRBV6-2 or TRBV6-3 and TRBJ2-1; D is undetermined. The CDR3 runs to 11 residues. CDR1 and CDR2 (germline): MNHEY, SVGEGT. V shed 3 bases and J shed 13 bases, with 10 bases lying between them. CDR3 DNA: TGTGCCAGCAGTTATGCCGGCCATCAGTTCTTC. It codes for CASSYAGHQFF.

This clonotype has at least ten counts. This chain uses TRBV10-3 with TRBJ2-1; TRBD1 aligns across 8 bases. V lost 4 bases to trimming and J lost 5 bases; unmatched junction nucleotides: 13. CDR3 size: 17 residues. Germline V lookup: CDR1 ENHRY, CDR2 SYGVKD. Here the CDR3 DNA reads TGTGCCATCAGTGCCCGACTTAAGACAGGGGAGGACAATGAGCAGTTCTTC. Translated: CAISARLKTGEDNEQFF.

This sequence joins TRBV12-3 or TRBV12-4 and TRBJ2-7; TRBD2 matches at 13 bases. The J segment lost 5 bases and the V segment lost 6 bases, leaving 7 bases of the junction unmatched. The CDR3 is 15 residues long. CDR3 bases: TGTGCCAGCAGAACCGGGACTAGCGGGATCCACGAGCAGTACTTC. Encoded protein: CASRTGTSGIHEQYF.

This clonotype appeared many times. The V and J genes are TRBV2 and TRBJ2-7; 8 nucleotides line up with TRBD1. Looked up from germline, CDR1 is SNHLY and CDR2 is FYNNEI. The CDR3 contains 12 residues. V shed 9 bases and J 4 bases; nucleotides not matched to a gene: 5. The CDR3 nucleotides read TGTGCCAGAGAGGACAGGGCGTACGAGCAGTACTTC. Translation: CAREDRAYEQYF.

Here the CDR3 reads CSARRTGTSGTSSTGELFF. The CDR3 DNA reads TGCAGTGCTAGGCGAACCGGGACTAGCGGGACGAGTTCCACCGGGGAGCTGTTTTTT. The chain uses TRBV20-1 and TRBJ2-2; 13 bases align to TRBD2. Trimming removed 3 bases from V and 4 bases from J; junction bases left unmatched: 14. This CDR3 comprises 19 residues. Germline-derived CDR1 and CDR2 are DFQATT and SNEGSKA (reference sequence).

This clonotype has ten or more counts. The rearrangement links TRBV4-3 to TRBJ2-7, with 8 bases fitting TRBD1. There are 13 residues in the CDR3. Germline loops: CDR1 LGHNA, CDR2 YSLEER. The trim removed 3 bases at V and 5 bases at J, leaving 3 bases unmatched. The CDR3 sequence is CASSHLQGDEQYF. The DNA for the CDR3 is TGCGCCAGCAGCCACCTACAGGGGGACGAGCAGTACTTC.

The chain employs TRBV11-3 and TRBJ2-3; D might be TRBD2 (6 bases). Germline V gene lookup returns CDR1 SGHNT and CDR2 YENEEA. The CDR3 is made up of 15 amino acids. Trimming cost V 3 bases and J 8 bases, with 18 bases left between them. The CDR3 sequence is CASSFRDSGNRTQYF. The DNA for the CDR3 is TGTGCCAGCAGCTTCCGGGACTCGGGGAATCGTACGCAGTATTTT.

In this sample, this clonotype turned up a few times. V usage is TRBV7-2 and J usage is TRBJ1-5, with D unclear. Germline V lookup: CDR1 SGHTA, CDR2 FQGNSA. The V gene lost 0 bases and the J gene lost 3 bases, with 9 bases spanning the gap. The CDR3 spans 15 residues. CDR3 bases: TGTGCCAGCAGCTTAGCGAACAGCCCCAATCAGCCCCAGCATTTT. Translation gives CASSLANSPNQPQHF.

This chain joins TRBV4-3 and TRBJ2-7, with no clear D. The germline V gene has CDR1 LGHNA and CDR2 YSLEER. The CDR3 has 13 amino acids. Trimming stripped 5 bases from V and 3 bases from J, with 11 bases between. The CDR3 DNA reads as TGCGCCAGCAGCGAGGTGGCCGGCTACGAGCAGTACTTC. Protein product: CASSEVAGYEQYF.

With respect to this clonotype: A much larger clone lies a single base off, so this may be a read error. The V gene is TRBV11-2, the J gene TRBJ1-4; D gene unclear. Trimming cost V 5 bases and J 0 bases, with 7 bases left between them. The CDR3 is 14 amino acids. Germline V gene lookup returns CDR1 SGHAT and CDR2 FQNNGV. This CDR3 reads CASSRHATNEKLFF. The DNA for the CDR3 is TGTGCCAGCAGCCGACACGCAACTAATGAAAAACTGTTTTTT.

This clonotype has only a few counts. The chain carries TRBV6-5 and TRBJ1-4, with 10 nucleotides matching TRBD1. This CDR3 has 15 amino acids. Looked up from germline, CDR1 is MNHEY and CDR2 is SVGAGI. Unmatched junction bases numbered 4, after V lost 2 bases and J lost 7 bases. The CDR3 nucleotides read TGTGCCAGCAGTTACGGGGACAGGGGAACTGAAAAACTGTTTTTT. This gives the protein CASSYGDRGTEKLFF.

This clonotype was detected ten times or more. An end of the junction does not agree with germline; a read error may underlie this. V and J are TRBV4-3 and TRBJ1-2, with D unresolved. The CDR3 sequence is 13 residues long. CDR1 is LGHNA and CDR2 is YSLEER in the germline V gene. DNA for the CDR3: TGTGCCAGCAGCCAAGAGGGTAGCTATGGCTACACCTTC. Translation gives CASSQEGSYGYTF.

The chain carries TRBV6-2 or TRBV6-3 and TRBJ1-5; D is undetermined. The CDR3 totals 13 residues. Germline CDR1 MNHEY, CDR2 SVGEGT. Deletions cut 0 bases from V and 7 bases from J, with 7 bases between. DNA of the CDR3: TGTGCCAGCAGTTACTCTGCGAGGCAGCCCCAGCATTTT. It is translated as CASSYSARQPQHF.

There are many counts of this clonotype. The DNA for the CDR3 is TGCGCCAGCAGCGTACAGACAGGGGGCGGTGGCTACACCTTC. Its translation: CASSVQTGGGGYTF. The J gene is TRBJ1-2, the V gene TRBV5-1; 10 bases are a match to TRBD1. Trimming took 4 bases from V and 7 from J; bases not matched to a gene: 7. Looked up from germline, CDR1 is SGHRS and CDR2 is YFSETQ. The CDR3 is 14 residues long.

This clonotype was counted many times. This chain connects TRBV4-1 to TRBJ1-2; 7 positions agree with TRBD1. The junction had 5 bases not matched to a gene; V was cut back by 3 bases and J by 4 bases. CDR1 MGHRA and CDR2 YSYEKL come from the germline V gene. The CDR3 has 14 amino acids. DNA for the CDR3: TGCGCCAGCAGCCAGACGACAGGGATCTATGGCTACACCTTC. As protein: CASSQTTGIYGYTF.

This clonotype was picked up a small number of times. The chain carries TRBV3-1 and TRBJ2-3; the D call may be TRBD1 or TRBD2 (5 bases each). This CDR3 contains 14 residues. The V end lost 5 bases, the J end lost 6 bases, and 15 bases lay between the germline ends. The germline V gene encodes CDR1 LGHDT and CDR2 YNNKEL (reference sequence). The CDR3 coding sequence is TGTGCCAGCAGCTCCGCGAACGGGGCGGATACGCAGTATTTT. Its protein is CASSSANGADTQYF.

The rearrangement links TRBV12-3 or TRBV12-4 to TRBJ2-2; D is uncertain. V dropped 3 bases and J dropped 5 bases, with 13 bases sitting between them. This CDR3 comprises 15 residues. The CDR3: CASSFLMLWTGELFF. DNA of the CDR3: TGTGCCAGCAGTTTTCTAATGCTGTGGACCGGGGAGCTGTTTTTT.

This clonotype was counted many times. V is TRBV7-2 and J is TRBJ2-7; 8 positions agree with TRBD1. Germline CDR1 and CDR2: SGHTA and FQGNSA. Unmatched junction bases numbered 9, after V lost 5 bases and J lost 0 bases. The CDR3 covers 16 residues. CDR3 in amino acids: CASSPLGQGYSYEQYF. CDR3 bases: TGTGCCAGCAGCCCACTCGGACAGGGATACTCCTACGAGCAGTACTTC.

This rearrangement joins TRBV20-1 to TRBJ1-1, with no clear D. The CDR3 is 13 amino acids. Germline CDR1 reads DFQATT; CDR2 reads SNEGSKA (reference sequence). The V and J ends lost 6 bases and 7 bases respectively, with 18 bases between them. CDR3 sequence: CSARAPQRLEAFF. For the CDR3, the DNA is TGCAGTGCCCGAGCCCCCCAACGGCTTGAAGCTTTCTTT.

V usage is TRBV7-2 and J usage is TRBJ2-3; the D gene is possibly TRBD1 (5 bases). The CDR3 has 15 amino acids. Trimming removed 6 bases from V and 4 bases from J, with 17 bases in between. The germline V gene encodes CDR1 SGHTA and CDR2 FQGNSA. As DNA, the CDR3 is TGTGCCAGCAGAGGGGCGGCGTTCCGCCCAGATACGCAGTATTTT. This sequence encodes CASRGAAFRPDTQYF.

The rearrangement uses TRBV28 and TRBJ2-5; 10 nucleotides line up with TRBD2. Germline CDR1 reads MDHEN; CDR2 reads SYDVKM. The length of the CDR3 is 14 residues. Losses at the gene ends were 11 bases for V and 5 bases for J; bases not matched to a gene: 11. CDR3 sequence (DNA): TGTGCCGCTTTCACCGGGACTAGCGCGGAGACCCAGTACTTC. It codes for CAAFTGTSAETQYF.

This clonotype was counted at least ten times. J is TRBJ2-3 and V is TRBV20-1; D possibly corresponds to TRBD2 (5 bases). CDR1 and CDR2 from the germline V gene are DFQATT and SNEGSKA (reference sequence). The CDR3 runs to 12 residues. V lost 6 bases to trimming and J lost 2 bases, with 9 bases between them. The CDR3 is CSAAENTDTQYF. CDR3 sequence (DNA): TGCAGTGCAGCGGAGAACACAGATACGCAGTATTTT.

This clonotype was counted only a few times. The chain couples TRBV28 to TRBJ1-1; 7 bases are a match to TRBD1. V was clipped by 3 bases and J by 2 bases; unmatched bases: 6. Germline CDR1 MDHEN, CDR2 SYDVKM. The CDR3 covers 15 residues. Written as DNA, the CDR3 is TGTGCCAGCAGTTTTTCCCACAGGGGCAACACTGAAGCTTTCTTT. Residues: CASSFSHRGNTEAFF.

The J gene is TRBJ2-1, the V gene TRBV12-3 or TRBV12-4, with D unclear. Between the trimmed V and J ends, which lost 3 bases and 3 bases, there was a span of 12 bases. CDR3 size: 15 residues. The CDR3 region has the DNA TGTGCCAGCAGTTTTGAATTCACCAACTACAATGAGCAGTTCTTC. This sequence encodes CASSFEFTNYNEQFF.

This clonotype was counted between two and nine times. The V call is TRBV29-1, the J call TRBJ2-2; D not certain. Per the germline V gene, CDR1 is SQVTM and CDR2 is ANQGSEA. V lost 1 base, J lost 5 bases, and 14 bases lay in between. The CDR3 sequence is 15 residues long. Written as DNA, the CDR3 is TGCAGCGTTGAAGGTACGGCAGAGAGAACCGGGGAGCTGTTTTTT. Protein sequence: CSVEGTAERTGELFF.